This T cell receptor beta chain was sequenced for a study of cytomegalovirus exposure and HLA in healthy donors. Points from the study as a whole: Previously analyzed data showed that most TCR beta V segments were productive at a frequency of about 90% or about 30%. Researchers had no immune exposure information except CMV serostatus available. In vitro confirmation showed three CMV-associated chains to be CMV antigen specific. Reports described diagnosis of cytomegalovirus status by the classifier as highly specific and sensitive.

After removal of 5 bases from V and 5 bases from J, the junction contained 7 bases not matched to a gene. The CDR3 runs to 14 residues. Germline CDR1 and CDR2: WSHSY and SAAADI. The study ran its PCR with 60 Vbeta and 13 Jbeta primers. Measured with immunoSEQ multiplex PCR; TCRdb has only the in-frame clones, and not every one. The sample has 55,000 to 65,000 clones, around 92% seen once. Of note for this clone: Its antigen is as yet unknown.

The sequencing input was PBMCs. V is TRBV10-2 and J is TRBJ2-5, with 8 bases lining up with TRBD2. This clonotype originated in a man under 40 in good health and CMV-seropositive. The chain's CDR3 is CASSIGGVGETQYF. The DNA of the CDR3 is TGCGCCAGCAGTATCGGGGGGGTCGGGGAGACCCAGTACTTC.